The 31 T cell receptor beta chains below all came from one sample that was sequenced in a study of T cell responses to AZD1222 COVID-19 vaccine. Assay used: immunoSEQ multiplex PCR; TCRdb lists only in-frame clones, some missing. The data show tens of thousands of clones, 80% to 90% seen once. The sequencing here drew on peripheral blood, taken 28 days after the second AZD1222 dose. These receptors were taken from an adult who received the AZD1222 COVID-19 vaccine.

This clone showed up just once. V and J are TRBV4-2 and TRBJ1-3, with D uncertain. Trimming cost V 2 bases and J 8 bases, with 13 bases left between them. Per the germline V gene, CDR1 is LGHNA and CDR2 is YNFKEQ. The CDR3 is made up of 14 amino acids. The CDR3 sequence is CASSQNGQAHTIYF. The CDR3 DNA reads as TGTGCCAGCAGCCAAAACGGGCAGGCTCACACCATATATTTT.

V gene TRBV18 combines with J gene TRBJ2-7; D is uncertain. Germline CDR1 is KGHSH and CDR2 is LQKENI. This CDR3 region has 17 residues. The V and J ends lost 1 base and 1 base respectively, with 17 bases between them. DNA of the CDR3: TGTGCCAGCTCACCACAGTCGATGGGCCTCCTGTCCTACGAGCAGTACTTC. Protein sequence: CASSPQSMGLLSYEQYF.

The rearrangement links TRBV5-1 to TRBJ2-2; the D gene is possibly TRBD1 (6 bases). Trimming shortened V by 3 bases and J by 5 bases, and 11 bases separated the two germline ends. This CDR3 is built from 14 residues. CDR1 is SGHRS, CDR2 YFSETQ, per germline. In DNA form, the CDR3 reads TGCGCCAGCAGCTCGGGACAAGGGACCGGGGAGCTGTTTTTT. Translation: CASSSGQGTGELFF.

This clone was detected only once. V gene TRBV30 combines with J gene TRBJ2-3; D is unclear. The CDR3 has 12 amino acids. Germline values: CDR1 GTSNPN, CDR2 SVGIG (reference sequence). The ends were cut back, 1 base at V and 1 base at J, with 3 bases in the middle. Written as DNA, the CDR3 is TGTGCCTGGAGTGGGGGCACAGATACGCAGTATTTT. It encodes CAWSGGTDTQYF.

The V and J genes are TRBV18 and TRBJ2-1; 8 bases map to TRBD2. The germline V gene has CDR1 KGHSH and CDR2 LQKENI. The CDR3 extends over 15 amino acids. V shed 4 bases, J shed 5 bases, and the junction held 7 bases outside the gene matches. Here the CDR3 DNA reads TGTGCCAGCTCACGTAGCGGGGAAGGGAACAATGAGCAGTTCTTC. It encodes CASSRSGEGNNEQFF.

The chain combines TRBV21-1 with TRBJ1-1; the table calls TRBD1, which could not be checked here. TRBV21-1 is shown as a pseudogene. The CDR3 is 18 amino acids. The CDR3 nucleotides are TGTGCCAGCAGCAAGAGCCCCGGGACATACCTTTCGAACACTGAAGCTTTCTTT. Translated, it gives CASSKSPGTYLSNTEAFF.

The chain uses TRBV2 and TRBJ1-4; the D is unclear. V gave up 4 bases and J gave up 3 bases, with 18 bases separating them. Germline V gene lookup returns CDR1 SNHLY and CDR2 FYNNEI. There are 17 residues in the CDR3. This CDR3 is CASSGNGLQSPNEKLFF. The CDR3 DNA is TGTGCCAGCAGTGGTAACGGACTCCAGTCCCCTAATGAAAAACTGTTTTTT.

The chain links TRBV10-1 to TRBJ2-2; D uncertain. Germline V gene lookup returns CDR1 WNHNN and CDR2 SYGVQD (reference sequence). This CDR3 spans 13 amino acids. V was trimmed by 3 bases and J by 6 bases, leaving 8 bases between them. The CDR3, as DNA: TGCGCCAGCAGTGACGGGCACGCCGGGGAGCTGTTTTTT. Translated, it gives CASSDGHAGELFF.

CDR3 residues: CASSSSSGGAERPQYF. CDR3 coding DNA: TGTGCCAGTAGTTCGTCTAGCGGGGGGGCCGAGCGTCCGCAGTATTTT. V is TRBV19 and J is TRBJ2-3, with 12 bases identical to TRBD2. The CDR3 runs to 16 residues. Germline V gives CDR1 LNHDA, CDR2 SQIVND (reference sequence). Trimming removed 5 bases from V and 10 bases from J; junction bases left unmatched: 13.

The rearrangement joins TRBV6-5 to TRBJ1-2, with a weak D call TRBD1 (6 bases). The germline V gene has CDR1 MNHEY and CDR2 SVGAGI. This CDR3 spans 15 amino acids. Trimming left V 8 bases short and J 4 bases short, with 20 bases between. The CDR3 DNA is TGTGCCAGCCCAGTGGATCGACAGGACCCCTATGGCTACACCTTC. Translating it yields CASPVDRQDPYGYTF.

This clone has only a few counts. The J gene is TRBJ2-5, the V gene TRBV11-1; perhaps TRBD1 as D (5 bases). The ends were cut back, 0 bases at V and 5 bases at J, with 16 bases in the middle. The CDR3 loop spans 16 amino acids. Germline CDR1 reads SGHAT; CDR2 reads FQDESV (reference sequence). The CDR3 bases are TGTGCCAGCAGCTTAGCGTTTGGAGTCAGGGTCGAGACCCAGTACTTC. Amino acids: CASSLAFGVRVETQYF.

This clone was seen a single time. The chain uses TRBV12-3 or TRBV12-4 and TRBJ1-5; D gene unclear. The V and J ends lost 5 bases and 7 bases respectively, with 12 bases between them. The CDR3 is 13 residues long. CDR3 bases: TGTGCCAGCAGTCCCACACTCTCGCAGCCCCAGCATTTT. Encoded protein: CASSPTLSQPQHF.

The V call is TRBV19, the J call TRBJ1-5; 8 bases agree with TRBD1. The CDR3 runs to 14 residues. V dropped 7 bases and J dropped 7; count of bases not matched to a gene: 9. Germline V gene lookup returns CDR1 LNHDA and CDR2 SQIVND (reference sequence). The CDR3 DNA follows: TGTGCCAGTACGAACAGGGGGATAGGGCAGCCCCAGCATTTT. It specifies CASTNRGIGQPQHF.

J is TRBJ2-3 and V is TRBV6-4, with D unresolved. The germline CDR1 and CDR2 sequences are MRHNA and SNTAGT. This CDR3 region has 13 residues. Trimming removed 3 bases from V and 3 bases from J, with 7 bases in between. This CDR3 is CASSEIPTDTQYF. DNA of the CDR3: TGTGCCAGCAGTGAGATCCCTACAGATACGCAGTATTTT.

CDR3 loop: CASSLAQGSLLEQYF. CDR3 sequence (DNA): TGTGCCAGCAGCTTAGCCCAGGGTAGCCTTCTCGAGCAGTACTTC. V and J are TRBV7-9 and TRBJ2-7; D is possibly TRBD1 (5 bases). Per the germline V gene, CDR1 is SEHNR and CDR2 is FQNEAQ (reference sequence). Trimming removed 0 bases at V and 6 bases at J, with 15 bases between. The CDR3 covers 15 residues.

The chain carries TRBV29-1 and TRBJ1-2, with D possibly matching TRBD1 (5 bases). The length of the CDR3 is 14 residues. Trimming cost V 4 bases and J 3 bases, with 15 bases left between them. Germline V gene lookup returns CDR1 SQVTM and CDR2 ANQGSEA. DNA of the CDR3: TGCAGCGTTGTTGGGTCGGCGACAGACTATGGCTACACCTTC. Translation: CSVVGSATDYGYTF. Full variable domain (rest looked up from reference TRBV29-1 and TRBJ1-2): SAVISQKPSRDICQRGTSLTIQCQVDSQVTMMFWYRQQPGQSLTLIATANQGSEATYESGFVIDKFPISRPNLTFSTLTVSNMSPEDSSIYLCSVVGSATDYGYTFGSGTRLTVV.

The chain combines TRBV2 with TRBJ1-2, with 8 bases fitting TRBD1. This CDR3 has 16 amino acids. Germline V gives CDR1 SNHLY, CDR2 FYNNEI. V lost 1 base and J lost 4; bases outside the gene matches: 8. CDR3 DNA: TGTGCCAGCAGTGAAGAACAGGGGGGCTTAACCTATGGCTACACCTTC. It encodes CASSEEQGGLTYGYTF.

The chain has TRBV28 and TRBJ2-7, with D possibly matching TRBD1 (6 bases). Germline-derived CDR1 and CDR2 are MDHEN and SYDVKM. CDR3 size: 14 residues. Trimming stripped 2 bases from V and 2 bases from J, with 10 bases between. CDR3 in DNA: TGTGCCAGCAGTTTAACAGGGCGACCCTACGAGCAGTACTTC. It is translated as CASSLTGRPYEQYF.

The V call is TRBV5-1, the J call TRBJ2-3; D call uncertain. Trimming pared 4 bases from V and 5 bases from J, leaving 8 bases between. The CDR3 consists of 12 residues. Germline assignment: CDR1 SGHRS and CDR2 YFSETQ. CDR3 in amino acids: CASSRARDTQYF. As DNA, the CDR3 is TGCGCCAGCAGCCGCGCAAGAGATACGCAGTATTTT.

As regards this clone: The junction and the germline gene differ at one end; a read error may be behind it. V and J are TRBV19 and TRBJ1-5; TRBD1 might be the D (5 bases). Germline V lookup: CDR1 LNHDA, CDR2 SQIVND (reference sequence). This CDR3 is built from 16 residues. CDR3 loop: CASTIGAIRRSQPQHF. As DNA, the CDR3 is TGTGCCAGTACTATAGGGGCTATCCGTCGTTCGCAGCCCCAGCATTTT.

The chain joins TRBV5-1 to TRBJ2-1, with 11 bases aligning to TRBD2. CDR1 SGHRS and CDR2 YFSETQ come from the germline V gene. The CDR3 is made up of 16 amino acids. Germline trimming cut 5 bases from V and 7 bases from J; bases unmatched to any gene: 11. CDR3 DNA sequence: TGCGCCAGCAGGATAGCGGGAGGGCCCGGCAGGAATGAGCAGTTCTTC. Its protein is CASRIAGGPGRNEQFF.

This clone was observed a handful of times. The chain has TRBV2 and TRBJ2-2, with no clear D. CDR3 length: 11 amino acids. The germline gives CDR1 SNHLY, CDR2 FYNNEI. Trimming took off 7 bases at V and 4 bases at J, with 4 bases between the two ends. The DNA for the CDR3 is TGTGCCAGCAAGCTCACCGGGGAGCTGTTTTTT. It yields the protein CASKLTGELFF.

The gene calls are TRBV30 and TRBJ1-5; no clear D gene. The CDR3 spans 14 residues. Germline V lookup: CDR1 GTSNPN, CDR2 SVGIG (reference sequence). V was cut by 0 bases and J by 5 bases, with 11 bases left in between. CDR3 protein: CAWSVGRFDQPQHF. The CDR3 bases are TGTGCCTGGAGTGTCGGACGCTTTGATCAGCCCCAGCATTTT.

This chain uses TRBV19 with TRBJ1-5, with TRBD1 as a possible D gene (5 bases). The CDR3 covers 14 residues. Trimming removed 4 bases from V and 7 bases from J, with 14 bases in between. The germline gives CDR1 LNHDA, CDR2 SQIVND (reference sequence). The CDR3 DNA reads TGTGCCAGTAGTACCTCGACAGTGGGGCAGCCCCAGCATTTT. Amino acid sequence: CASSTSTVGQPQHF.

V usage is TRBV19 and J usage is TRBJ1-1; D is unclear. Germline V gene lookup returns CDR1 LNHDA and CDR2 SQIVND (reference sequence). The germline V and J ends were trimmed by 6 bases and 4 bases, with 9 bases remaining between them. The CDR3 totals 12 residues. The CDR3 is CASSTGSTEAFF. DNA for the CDR3: TGTGCCAGTAGCACGGGAAGCACTGAAGCTTTCTTT. The variable domain in full, with the rest retrieved from reference TRBV19 and TRBJ1-1, is DGGITQSPKYLFRKEGQNVTLSCEQNLNHDAMYWYRQDPGQGLRLIYYSQIVNDFQKGDIAEGYSVSREKKESFPLTVTSAQKNPTAFYLCASSTGSTEAFFGQGTRLTVV.

The gene calls are TRBV5-6 and TRBJ2-4; 10 bases are a match to TRBD2. Germline V gene lookup returns CDR1 SGHDT and CDR2 YYEEEE. This CDR3 spans 17 amino acids. V dropped 4 bases and J dropped 1; count of bases not matched to a gene: 8. CDR3 DNA sequence: TGTGCCAGCAGCCCGGAAAGCGGGAGGGCTGCCAAAAACATTCAGTACTTC. It yields the protein CASSPESGRAAKNIQYF.

This clone appeared a few times. The chain has TRBV7-9 and TRBJ1-2, with D possibly TRBD1 on 6 matching bases. This CDR3 spans 13 amino acids. The V end was cut by 8 bases, the J end by 7 bases, with 17 bases between. Germline loops: CDR1 SEHNR, CDR2 FQNEAQ (reference sequence). Here the CDR3 reads CASGPSGGTGYTF. The CDR3 DNA follows: TGTGCCAGCGGACCTTCGGGGGGCACTGGCTACACCTTC.

The rearrangement joins TRBV7-9 to TRBJ1-6; D perhaps matches TRBD1 (6 bases). The CDR3 is 19 residues long. In germline, CDR1 is SEHNR, CDR2 FQNEAQ (reference sequence). Trimming cost V 5 bases and J 0 bases, with 20 bases left between them. The CDR3 loop is CASSTFGNRVSSYNSPLHF. In DNA form, the CDR3 reads TGTGCCAGCAGCACATTTGGAAACAGGGTAAGCTCCTATAATTCACCCCTCCACTTT.

The genes are TRBV6-1 and TRBJ2-3, with TRBD2 identical over 9 bases. Germline V gene data show CDR1 as MNHNS and CDR2 as SASEGT. Losses at the gene ends were 3 bases for V and 4 bases for J; bases not matched to a gene: 8. CDR3 length: 16 amino acids. CDR3 DNA sequence: TGTGCCAGCAGTGACGAAATAGCGGGAGAGGCAGATACGCAGTATTTT. Protein: CASSDEIAGEADTQYF.

J is TRBJ2-1 and V is TRBV21-1; TRBD1, the table's D call, was not compared with the DNA. TRBV21-1 is reported as a pseudogene. This CDR3 has 14 amino acids. In DNA, the CDR3 is TGTGCCAGCAGCTCTAGGACAGGGGTCGATGAGCAGTTCTTC. Its translation is CASSSRTGVDEQFF.

V is TRBV7-9 and J is TRBJ1-2; D gene ambiguous. The germline V gene encodes CDR1 SEHNR and CDR2 FQNEAQ (reference sequence). CDR3 size: 14 residues. Trimming removed 3 bases at V and 0 bases at J, with 8 bases between. CDR3: CASSFGRANYGYTF. The CDR3 DNA is TGTGCCAGCAGCTTCGGGAGAGCTAACTATGGCTACACCTTC.